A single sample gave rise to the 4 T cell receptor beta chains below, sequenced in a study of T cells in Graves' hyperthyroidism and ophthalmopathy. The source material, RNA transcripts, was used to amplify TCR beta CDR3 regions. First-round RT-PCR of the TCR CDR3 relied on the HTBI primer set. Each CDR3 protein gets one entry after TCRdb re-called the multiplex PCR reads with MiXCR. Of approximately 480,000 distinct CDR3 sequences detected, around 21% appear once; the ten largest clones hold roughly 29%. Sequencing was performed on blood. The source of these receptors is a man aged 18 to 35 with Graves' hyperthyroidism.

The CDR3 spells CSARTGWFYEQYF. CDR3 sequence (DNA): TGCAGTGCTAGGACAGGGTGGTTCTACGAGCAGTACTTC. This sequence joins TRBV20-1 and TRBJ2-7; 7 bases are a match to TRBD1. The ends lost 3 bases at V and 3 bases at J; junction bases unmatched: 5. This CDR3 is built from 13 residues. The V gene's germline CDR1 is DFQATT and CDR2 SNEGSKA (reference sequence).

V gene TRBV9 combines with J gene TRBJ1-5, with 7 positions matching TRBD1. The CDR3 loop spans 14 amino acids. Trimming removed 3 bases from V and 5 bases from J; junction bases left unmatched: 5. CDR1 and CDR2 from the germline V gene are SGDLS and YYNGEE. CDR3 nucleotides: TGTGCCAGCAGCGGAGACAGGGTTCATCAGCCCCAGCATTTT. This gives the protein CASSGDRVHQPQHF.

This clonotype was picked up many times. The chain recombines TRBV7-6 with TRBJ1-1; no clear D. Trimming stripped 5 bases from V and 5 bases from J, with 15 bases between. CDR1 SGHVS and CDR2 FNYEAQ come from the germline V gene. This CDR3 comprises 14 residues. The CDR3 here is CASSPRLGRTEAFF. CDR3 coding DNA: TGTGCCAGCAGCCCCAGGTTAGGGAGGACTGAAGCTTTCTTT.

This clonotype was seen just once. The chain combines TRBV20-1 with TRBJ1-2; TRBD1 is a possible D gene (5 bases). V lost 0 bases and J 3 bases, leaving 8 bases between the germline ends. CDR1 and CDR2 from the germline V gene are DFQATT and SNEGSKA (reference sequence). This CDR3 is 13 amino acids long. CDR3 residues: CSARDLGDYGYTF. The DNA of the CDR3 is TGCAGTGCTAGAGATTTGGGGGACTATGGCTACACCTTC.